This record looks at one TCR beta chain sequence and its context. Its antigen is not known. The data originate from a study of T-cell reconstitution after alpha-beta-depleted transplantation in children. Study-level findings and limits: Alpha-beta T cells about two months after transplant reportedly derived from several hundred expanded graft clones. One year after transplant, T-cell counts and diversity came mostly from newly produced T cells.

Preparation of the TCRbeta library involved a method that used unique molecular identifiers. TCRdb re-called the PCR reads with MiXCR, one entry per CDR3 protein. The sample records about 540,000 distinct CDR3 sequences, 27% being singletons. CDR3 length: 15 residues. The germline V and J ends were trimmed by 1 base and 4 bases, with 13 bases remaining between them. Germline V lookup: CDR1 LGHNA, CDR2 YNFKEQ. This material consisted of PBMCs, taken before TCRalphabeta/CD19-depleted stem cell transplant. The source of this sequence is a boy under two years old with Wiskott-Aldrich syndrome, due to receive a stem cell transplant. The chain recombines TRBV4-2 with TRBJ1-2, with D maybe TRBD1 (5 bases). CDR3 region: CASSQGKGAGYGYTF. The CDR3, as DNA: TGTGCCAGCAGCCAAGGAAAAGGGGCGGGCTATGGCTACACCTTC.